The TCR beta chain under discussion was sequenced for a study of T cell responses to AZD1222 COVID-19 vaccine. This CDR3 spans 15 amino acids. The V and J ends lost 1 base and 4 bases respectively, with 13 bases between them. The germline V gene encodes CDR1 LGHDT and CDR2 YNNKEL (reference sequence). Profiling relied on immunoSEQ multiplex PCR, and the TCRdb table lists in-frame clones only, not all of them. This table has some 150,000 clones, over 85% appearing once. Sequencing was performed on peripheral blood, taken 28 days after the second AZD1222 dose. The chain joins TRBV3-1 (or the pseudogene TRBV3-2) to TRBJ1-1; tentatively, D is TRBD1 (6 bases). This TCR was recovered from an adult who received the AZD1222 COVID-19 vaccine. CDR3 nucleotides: TGTGCCAGCAGCCAAGGGCAGGGGATGGGCACTGAAGCTTTCTTT. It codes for CASSQGQGMGTEAFF.